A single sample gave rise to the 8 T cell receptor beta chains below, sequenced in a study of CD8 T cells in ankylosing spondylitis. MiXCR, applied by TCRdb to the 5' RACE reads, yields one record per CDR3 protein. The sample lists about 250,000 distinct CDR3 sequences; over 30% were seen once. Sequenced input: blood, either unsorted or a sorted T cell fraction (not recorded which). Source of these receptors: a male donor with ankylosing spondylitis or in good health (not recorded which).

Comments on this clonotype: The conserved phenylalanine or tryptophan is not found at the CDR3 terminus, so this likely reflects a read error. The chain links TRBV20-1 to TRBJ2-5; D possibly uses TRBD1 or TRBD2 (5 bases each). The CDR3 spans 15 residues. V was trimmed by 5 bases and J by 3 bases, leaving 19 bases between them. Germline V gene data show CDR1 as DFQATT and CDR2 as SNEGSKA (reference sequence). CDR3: CSAGGTETWKETQYS. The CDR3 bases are TGCAGTGCTGGGGGAACAGAGACCTGGAAAGAGACCCAGTACTCC.

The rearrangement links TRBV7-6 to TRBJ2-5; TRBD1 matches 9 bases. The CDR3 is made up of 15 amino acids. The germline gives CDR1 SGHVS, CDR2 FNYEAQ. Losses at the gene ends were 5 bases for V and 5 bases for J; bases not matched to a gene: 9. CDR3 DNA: TGTGCCAGCAGCCCTCGAGGACAGGGGATGGAGACCCAGTACTTC. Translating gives CASSPRGQGMETQYF.

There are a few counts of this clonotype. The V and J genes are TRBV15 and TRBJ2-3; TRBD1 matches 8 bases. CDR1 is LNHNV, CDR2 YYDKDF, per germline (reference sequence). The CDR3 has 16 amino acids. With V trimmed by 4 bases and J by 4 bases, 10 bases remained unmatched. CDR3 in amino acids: CATSMDAGQGSDTQYF. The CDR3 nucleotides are TGTGCCACCAGCATGGATGCAGGACAGGGTTCAGATACGCAGTATTTT.

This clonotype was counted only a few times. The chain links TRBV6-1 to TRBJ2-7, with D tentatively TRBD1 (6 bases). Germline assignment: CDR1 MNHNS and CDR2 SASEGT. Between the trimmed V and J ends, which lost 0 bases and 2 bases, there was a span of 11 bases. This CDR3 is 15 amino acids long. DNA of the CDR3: TGTGCCAGCAGTGAAGCGGGGGACAATCCCTACGAGCAGTACTTC. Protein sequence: CASSEAGDNPYEQYF.

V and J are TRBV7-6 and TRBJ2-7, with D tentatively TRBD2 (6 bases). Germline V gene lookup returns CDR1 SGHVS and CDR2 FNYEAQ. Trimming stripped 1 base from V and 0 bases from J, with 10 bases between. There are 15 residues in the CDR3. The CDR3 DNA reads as TGTGCCAGCAGCTTAGGTCACGGGAGCTCCTACGAGCAGTACTTC. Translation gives CASSLGHGSSYEQYF.

This CDR3 reads CASRPSGGSQETQYF. The CDR3 DNA reads TGTGCCAGCCGACCGTCGGGGGGGAGCCAAGAGACCCAGTACTTC. The V call is TRBV6-1, the J call TRBJ2-5; 8 bases fit TRBD2. CDR1 and CDR2 (germline): MNHNS, SASEGT. The CDR3 extends over 15 amino acids. The J segment lost 1 base and the V segment lost 8 bases, leaving 9 bases of the junction unmatched.

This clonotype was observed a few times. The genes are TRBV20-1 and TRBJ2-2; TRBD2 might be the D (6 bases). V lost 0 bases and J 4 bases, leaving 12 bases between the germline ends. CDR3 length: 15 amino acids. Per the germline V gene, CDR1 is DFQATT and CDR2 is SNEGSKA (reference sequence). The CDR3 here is CSARDPRGSTGELFF. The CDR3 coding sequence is TGCAGTGCTAGAGATCCCCGGGGGAGCACCGGGGAGCTGTTTTTT.

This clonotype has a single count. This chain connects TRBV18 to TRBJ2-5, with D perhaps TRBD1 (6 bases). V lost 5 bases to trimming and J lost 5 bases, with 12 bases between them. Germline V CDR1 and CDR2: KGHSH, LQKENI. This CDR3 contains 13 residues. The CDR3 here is CASSTGMQETQYF. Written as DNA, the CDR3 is TGTGCCAGCTCAACAGGGATGCAGGAGACCCAGTACTTC.